A single sample is the source of the 21 T cell receptor beta chains below, sequenced in a study of blood T cells in healthy people across ages. The use of a sample-barcoded 5' primer and a J-beta primer mix characterized a second PCR of about 7 to 12 cycles. TCRdb re-called the 5' RACE reads with MiXCR, one entry per CDR3 protein. The sample consists of around 990,000 distinct CDR3 sequences, 20% to 25% of them appearing once. This sample was also put to use in a study of T cells of mothers and their children.

Sequencing used blood. The receptors stem from a girl aged 2 to 10 in good health.

This chain links TRBV29-1 with TRBJ1-1; D remains ambiguous. The CDR3 sequence is 12 residues long. From germline, CDR1 is SQVTM and CDR2 ANQGSEA. V lost 7 bases, J lost 0 bases, and 9 bases lay in between. The DNA of the CDR3 is TGCAGCGCCCAGAGGATGAACACTGAAGCTTTCTTT. Its protein product is CSAQRMNTEAFF.

This clonotype was counted between two and nine times. The chain couples TRBV7-2 to TRBJ1-5, with 8 bases matching TRBD1. There are 16 residues in the CDR3. V shed 6 bases, J shed 3 bases, and the junction held 10 bases outside the gene matches. Germline CDR1 is SGHTA and CDR2 is FQGNSA. CDR3 region: CASRSTGTGLNQPQHF. The DNA for the CDR3 is TGTGCCAGCAGATCGACCGGGACAGGCCTCAATCAGCCCCAGCATTTT.

This clonotype was seen more than once but under ten times. CDR3 sequence reads: CASSTTGVTNEAFF. Here the CDR3 DNA reads TGCGCCAGCAGCACAACAGGGGTTACGAATGAAGCTTTCTTT. The chain joins TRBV5-1 to TRBJ1-1, with 7 positions matching TRBD1. With V trimmed by 4 bases and J by 7 bases, 10 bases remained unmatched. From germline, CDR1 is SGHRS and CDR2 YFSETQ. The CDR3 spans 14 residues.

In regard to this clonotype: The junction shows a germline mismatch at one end, possibly a read error. The CDR3 region is CANGPTSTQETQYF. DNA for the CDR3: TGCGCCAACGGCCCGACTAGCACTCAGGAGACCCAGTACTTC. The chain has TRBV12-3 or TRBV12-4 and TRBJ2-5; TRBD2 agrees at 7 bases. This CDR3 has 14 amino acids.

CDR3 in amino acids: CSVANLAGYAYNEQFF. The CDR3, as DNA: TGCAGCGTTGCTAATCTAGCGGGTTACGCCTACAATGAGCAGTTCTTC. J is TRBJ2-5 and V is TRBV29-1, with 8 bases lining up with TRBD2. The end of the DNA is better explained by TRBJ2-1, so the J call may be wrong. This CDR3 region has 16 residues. The germline CDR1 and CDR2 sequences are SQVTM and ANQGSEA.

This chain links TRBV29-1 with TRBJ1-2; tentative D call: TRBD1 (6 bases). Germline V gene lookup returns CDR1 SQVTM and CDR2 ANQGSEA. Trimming shortened V by 7 bases and J by 6 bases, and 18 bases separated the two germline ends. The CDR3 length is 13 residues. For the CDR3, the DNA is TGCAGCGCTGGTCCTCTGTCAGGGGATGGCTACACCTTC. This sequence encodes CSAGPLSGDGYTF.

Only a few counts were recorded for this clonotype. The CDR3 DNA is TGTGCCAGCAGCCAACCAGGGAGCGGAGGCCACTACAATGAGCAGTTCTTC. Its translation: CASSQPGSGGHYNEQFF. The V and J genes are TRBV14 and TRBJ2-1; either TRBD1 or TRBD2 may fit D (5 bases each). The CDR3 extends over 17 amino acids. Trimming left V 2 bases short and J 3 bases short, with 17 bases between. Germline CDR1 is SGHDN and CDR2 is FVKESK.

V is TRBV6-1 and J is TRBJ1-1, with TRBD1 matching over 7 bases. V dropped 1 base and J dropped 6; count of bases not matched to a gene: 8. The CDR3 totals 15 residues. Germline CDR1 MNHNS, CDR2 SASEGT. This CDR3 reads CASSEVGQLDPEAFF. In DNA form, the CDR3 reads TGTGCCAGCAGTGAAGTGGGACAGCTAGACCCTGAAGCTTTCTTT.

There are a few counts of this clonotype. The genes are TRBV29-1 and TRBJ2-2; D call uncertain. The CDR3 is made up of 14 amino acids. Trimming cost V 2 bases and J 2 bases, with 9 bases left between them. CDR1 SQVTM and CDR2 ANQGSEA come from the germline V gene. This chain's CDR3 is CSVESRINTGELFF. The DNA of the CDR3 is TGCAGCGTTGAAAGCAGGATAAACACCGGGGAGCTGTTTTTT.

This clonotype was found a few times. V gene TRBV7-9 combines with J gene TRBJ2-2; D might be TRBD2 (5 bases). Germline lookup yields CDR1 SEHNR and CDR2 FQNEAQ (reference sequence). V was cut by 7 bases and J by 1 base, with 19 bases left in between. The CDR3 spans 17 residues. The CDR3 DNA is TGTGCCAGCAACCAGAACGACTACCGGGAGAACACCGGGGAGCTGTTTTTT. Translated, it gives CASNQNDYRENTGELFF.

In this sample, this clonotype turned up a few times. The J gene is TRBJ2-2, the V gene TRBV7-9, with D possibly being TRBD2 (5 bases). Trimming cost V 2 bases and J 6 bases, with 10 bases left between them. This CDR3 has 14 residues. The germline V gene encodes CDR1 SEHNR and CDR2 FQNEAQ (reference sequence). The CDR3 reads CASSLKGGSGELFF. The CDR3 DNA reads TGTGCCAGCAGCTTAAAAGGAGGTTCCGGGGAGCTGTTTTTT.

The V call is TRBV12-3 or TRBV12-4, the J call TRBJ1-4; no reliable D call. The CDR3 has 15 amino acids. The V gene lost 4 bases and the J gene lost 0 bases, with 9 bases spanning the gap. Written as DNA, the CDR3 is TGTGCCAGCAGTTCCACCCCTGCAACTAATGAAAAACTGTTTTTT. Protein sequence: CASSSTPATNEKLFF.

This clonotype was counted only a few times. V and J are TRBV5-6 and TRBJ2-5; 8 bases map to TRBD1. The DNA end favors TRBJ2-7, so the J call may be wrong. Germline assignment: CDR1 SGHDT and CDR2 YYEEEE. The CDR3 runs 14 residues. The CDR3 is CASSSPGGFYEQYF. The DNA of the CDR3 is TGTGCCAGCAGCTCCCCAGGGGGCTTTTACGAGCAGTACTTC.

The chain recombines TRBV20-1 with TRBJ2-1, with 8 bases fitting TRBD2. The CDR3 runs to 15 residues. V lost 5 bases to trimming and J lost 7 bases; unmatched junction nucleotides: 13. The V gene's germline CDR1 is DFQATT and CDR2 SNEGSKA (reference sequence). In DNA, the CDR3 is TGCAGTGCTTGCCAACGGCTAGCGGGTGAAAATGAGCAGTTCTTC. Its translation: CSACQRLAGENEQFF.

The chain uses TRBV4-3 and TRBJ2-7; D gene ambiguous. V was pared by 0 bases and J by 0 bases, with 6 bases between. The CDR3 totals 14 residues. Germline CDR1 and CDR2: LGHNA and YSLEER. CDR3 residues: CASSQEQSSYEQYF. The CDR3 nucleotides read TGCGCCAGCAGCCAAGAACAGAGCTCCTACGAGCAGTACTTC.

The rearrangement joins TRBV12-3 or TRBV12-4 to TRBJ1-2; D call uncertain. Between the trimmed V and J ends, which lost 8 bases and 10 bases, there was a span of 14 bases. The CDR3 consists of 11 residues. This chain's CDR3 is CASFSAPSYTF. The CDR3 DNA reads TGTGCCAGCTTCTCAGCTCCCTCCTACACCTTC.

This chain links TRBV6-5 with TRBJ1-5; 7 bases match TRBD1. V shed 10 bases, J shed 7 bases, and the junction held 19 bases outside the gene matches. The CDR3 is 16 amino acids. Germline values: CDR1 MNHEY, CDR2 SVGAGI. CDR3 sequence (DNA): TGTGCCACCCCAGTAGCCTCGGACAGGACAGGACAGCCCCAGCATTTT. Its protein product is CATPVASDRTGQPQHF.

This chain connects TRBV12-3 or TRBV12-4 to TRBJ1-3, with D possibly being TRBD1 (6 bases). V lost 3 bases, J lost 1 base, and 10 bases lay in between. This CDR3 spans 15 amino acids. For the CDR3, the DNA is TGTGCCAGCAGTTTCGGGGGGCTTTCTGGAAACACCATATATTTT. Its protein product is CASSFGGLSGNTIYF.

Only a few counts were recorded for this clonotype. Lacking the conserved final phenylalanine or tryptophan, this CDR3 likely reflects a read error. This sequence joins TRBV12-3 or TRBV12-4 and TRBJ2-5; perhaps TRBD2 as D (5 bases). There are 14 residues in the CDR3. Deletions cut 4 bases from V and 11 bases from J, with 20 bases between. The CDR3 is CASSSPPSPREQYL. Here the CDR3 DNA reads TGTGCCAGCAGTTCCCCCCCGTCCCCGAGGGAGCAGTACCTC.

This clonotype was seen more than once but under ten times. The final CDR3 position lacks the conserved phenylalanine or tryptophan, pointing to a likely read error. The chain combines TRBV6-1 with TRBJ1-5; D might be TRBD1 (5 bases). The ends were cut back, 2 bases at V and 3 bases at J, with 11 bases in the middle. Germline V gives CDR1 MNHNS, CDR2 SASEGT. The length of the CDR3 is 15 residues. For the CDR3, the DNA is TGTGCCAGCAGTGAATTGGGGGGTGCCAATCAGCCCCAGCATCTT. As protein: CASSELGGANQPQHL.

J is TRBJ2-5 and V is TRBV3-1, with 8 bases fitting TRBD2. V trimming: 0 bases; J trimming: 4 bases; junction bases outside the gene matches: 7. This CDR3 has 16 residues. CDR1 and CDR2 (germline): LGHDT, YNNKEL (reference sequence). The CDR3 spells CASSQEPSGPLETQYF. CDR3 sequence (DNA): TGTGCCAGCAGCCAAGAGCCTAGCGGGCCGCTAGAGACCCAGTACTTC.